One and the same sample provided the 20 T cell receptor beta chains below, sequenced in a study of OX40 agonist ivuxolimab in advanced cancers. Assay: immunoSEQ multiplex PCR; the TCRdb copy retains only in-frame clones and omits some. The sample lists about 98,000 clones; about 92% were seen once. This sample comprised CD4+ or CD8+ T cells sorted from blood, obtained in a trial of the OX40 agonist ivuxolimab. The source of these receptors is an adult with an advanced solid tumor such as melanoma, head and neck, liver or kidney cancer.

The chain employs TRBV5-8 and TRBJ1-1; tentatively, D is TRBD1 (5 bases). V gave up 5 bases and J gave up 6 bases, with 14 bases separating them. There are 13 residues in the CDR3. Per germline, CDR1 SGHTS and CDR2 YDEGEE. The chain's CDR3 is CASRMGGYAEAFF. The CDR3 bases are TGTGCCAGCAGAATGGGGGGGTACGCTGAAGCTTTCTTT.

The CDR3, as DNA: TGTGCCACCAGCAGAGGCATTCAAGAGACCCAGTACTTC. Amino acid sequence: CATSRGIQETQYF. J is TRBJ2-5 and V is TRBV15, with D hard to call. CDR1 is LNHNV, CDR2 YYDKDF, per germline (reference sequence). The CDR3 covers 13 residues. V gave up 1 base and J gave up 2 bases, with 5 bases separating them.

This clone was seen a few times. The rearrangement uses TRBV28 and TRBJ2-1, with D perhaps TRBD2 (5 bases). V was clipped by 6 bases and J by 15 bases, with 15 bases between them. The CDR3 is made up of 11 amino acids. Germline CDR1 MDHEN, CDR2 SYDVKM. The CDR3 DNA follows: TGTGCCAGCAGCTTAACTAGAAAAAGGTTCTTC. It encodes CASSLTRKRFF.

The chain carries TRBV28 and TRBJ2-6; possible D gene TRBD2, 5 bases. Germline loops: CDR1 MDHEN, CDR2 SYDVKM. Trimming cost V 6 bases and J 0 bases, with 24 bases left between them. This CDR3 has 20 amino acids. CDR3 coding DNA: TGTGCCAGCAGCATCCGTCCGGGGAGATTGGGTAGCTCTGGGGCCAACGTCCTGACTTTC. This gives the protein CASSIRPGRLGSSGANVLTF.

CDR3 sequence: CASSEAQGFYGYTF. Written as DNA, the CDR3 is TGTGCCAGCAGTGAAGCCCAAGGGTTCTATGGCTACACCTTC. The chain couples TRBV6-1 to TRBJ1-2, with D uncertain. The V end was cut by 0 bases, the J end by 4 bases, with 9 bases between. The CDR3 runs 14 residues. Germline V gene lookup returns CDR1 MNHNS and CDR2 SASEGT.

The chain carries TRBV11-2 and TRBJ1-2; no reliable D call. The V and J ends lost 10 bases and 7 bases respectively, with 13 bases between them. In germline, CDR1 is SGHAT, CDR2 FQNNGV. The CDR3 loop spans 11 amino acids. In DNA, the CDR3 is TGTGCCACCCTGTCCGGGTCTGGCTACACCTTC. Its translation is CATLSGSGYTF.

V usage is TRBV30 and J usage is TRBJ1-1; weak D call: TRBD1 (6 bases). This CDR3 contains 17 residues. The germline gives CDR1 GTSNPN, CDR2 SVGIG (reference sequence). Trimming shortened V by 5 bases and J by 6 bases, and 28 bases separated the two germline ends. CDR3 sequence (DNA): TGTGCCTGGGGGGGCCGGGCGGCCCAAAATATTGATTCTGAAGCTTTCTTT. Amino acid sequence: CAWGGRAAQNIDSEAFF. The entire variable domain, with the rest obtained from reference TRBV30 and TRBJ1-1, is as follows: SQTIHQWPATLVQPVGSPLSLECTVEGTSNPNLYWYRQAAGRGLQLLFYSVGIGQISSEVPQNLSASRPQDRQFILSSKKLLLSDSGFYLCAWGGRAAQNIDSEAFFGQGTRLTVV.

This chain links TRBV9 with TRBJ2-3, with a possible D match to TRBD2 (7 bases). Germline CDR1 is SGDLS and CDR2 is YYNGEE. This CDR3 region has 16 residues. The V gene lost 2 bases and the J gene lost 2 bases, with 15 bases spanning the gap. CDR3 sequence (DNA): TGTGCCAGCAGCGTCAGGGGAGCGGGACTCACAGATACGCAGTATTTT. Protein: CASSVRGAGLTDTQYF.

V is TRBV2 and J is TRBJ1-2; D is uncertain. This CDR3 has 13 residues. Trimming took off 4 bases at V and 8 bases at J, with 14 bases between the two ends. In germline, CDR1 is SNHLY, CDR2 FYNNEI. This chain's CDR3 is CASSVPRFSGYTF. The CDR3 nucleotides are TGTGCCAGCAGTGTGCCCAGGTTTAGCGGCTACACCTTC.

The rearrangement joins TRBV30 to TRBJ2-1; no reliable D call. There are 12 residues in the CDR3. The germline V gene encodes CDR1 GTSNPN and CDR2 SVGIG (reference sequence). The V and J ends lost 0 bases and 6 bases respectively, with 6 bases between them. CDR3 amino acids: CAWSVTRNEQFF. CDR3 nucleotide sequence: TGTGCCTGGAGTGTTACCCGCAATGAGCAGTTCTTC.

The chain is built from TRBV10-2 and TRBJ2-3; no reliable D call. The V and J ends lost 10 bases and 2 bases respectively, with 7 bases between them. CDR3 size: 11 residues. The germline V gene has CDR1 WSHSY and CDR2 SAAADI. The CDR3 nucleotides read TGCGCCACCAAATCCACAGATACGCAGTATTTT. It specifies CATKSTDTQYF.

V and J are TRBV28 and TRBJ1-2; possible D gene TRBD1, 6 bases. The length of the CDR3 is 15 residues. Trimming cost V 2 bases and J 4 bases, with 14 bases left between them. The germline V gene has CDR1 MDHEN and CDR2 SYDVKM. The CDR3 loop is CASSLIGGVGYGYTF. DNA for the CDR3: TGTGCCAGCAGTTTAATTGGGGGCGTAGGCTATGGCTACACCTTC.

The rearrangement joins TRBV20-1 to TRBJ2-1, with TRBD2 identical over 7 bases. The trim removed 2 bases at V and 9 bases at J, leaving 1 base unmatched. The CDR3 loop spans 11 amino acids. Germline CDR1 and CDR2: DFQATT and SNEGSKA (reference sequence). The CDR3 loop reads CSARSGGEQFF. The DNA of the CDR3 is TGCAGTGCTAGATCGGGGGGTGAGCAGTTCTTC.

This clone has only one observation. The chain joins TRBV6-5 to TRBJ2-2, with 9 bases matching TRBD2. This CDR3 has 15 residues. The V gene end was trimmed by 6 bases and the J gene end by 4 bases; junction bases not matched to a gene: 6. Germline CDR1 is MNHEY and CDR2 is SVGAGI. CDR3 nucleotide sequence: TGTGCCAGCAGCATAGCGGGAGTAAGCACCGGGGAGCTGTTTTTT. Translating gives CASSIAGVSTGELFF.

The CDR3 nucleotides read TGTGCCAGCACCTCCCCAGGGGGCCGAAGTCAGCCCCAGCATTTT. Translated, it gives CASTSPGGRSQPQHF. The V gene is TRBV28, the J gene TRBJ1-5; 8 bases align to TRBD1. CDR3 length: 15 residues. V was pared by 7 bases and J by 6 bases, with 11 bases of the junction left unmatched. From germline, CDR1 is MDHEN and CDR2 SYDVKM.

This sequence joins TRBV10-3 and TRBJ1-2; D uncertain. This CDR3 has 14 residues. Germline V lookup: CDR1 ENHRY, CDR2 SYGVKD. Trimming cost V 6 bases and J 7 bases, with 18 bases left between them. CDR3 residues: CAISKSFLQPGYTF. DNA of the CDR3: TGTGCCATCAGCAAGTCGTTCCTTCAACCTGGCTACACCTTC.

The rearrangement links TRBV5-1 to TRBJ1-1, with D maybe TRBD1 (5 bases). This CDR3 is built from 15 residues. Per germline, CDR1 SGHRS and CDR2 YFSETQ. Trimming left V 4 bases short and J 8 bases short, with 21 bases between. DNA of the CDR3: TGCGCCAGCAGCCCGACGTGGAAGGGGCGACTGGAAGCTTTCTTT. This codes for CASSPTWKGRLEAFF.

The genes are TRBV7-3 and TRBJ2-1, with D possibly matching TRBD2 (5 bases). V lost 2 bases and J 9 bases, leaving 5 bases between the germline ends. Germline loops: CDR1 SGHTA, CDR2 FQGTGA. This CDR3 has 11 residues. CDR3 DNA: TGTGCCAGCAGCTTAGGAGGTGAGCAGTTCTTC. As protein: CASSLGGEQFF.

The chain carries TRBV19 and TRBJ2-7; D perhaps matches TRBD1 (5 bases). The CDR3 has 16 amino acids. Trimming took 6 bases from V and 4 from J, leaving 22 bases between them. Germline V gene sequence: CDR1 LNHDA, CDR2 SQIVND (reference sequence). Here the CDR3 reads CASSRRAQGQGYEQYF. The CDR3 DNA sequence: TGTGCCAGTAGCAGAAGGGCCCAGGGCCAGGGATACGAGCAGTACTTC.

The chain is built from TRBV12-5 and TRBJ1-3; D possibly corresponds to TRBD1 (6 bases). The CDR3 extends over 15 amino acids. In germline, CDR1 is LGHNT, CDR2 FRNRAP. Trimming took 6 bases from V and 4 from J, leaving 16 bases between them. As DNA, the CDR3 is TGTGCTAGTGGGAGAGCGGGGGGCTCGGGAAACACCATATATTTT. It specifies CASGRAGGSGNTIYF.